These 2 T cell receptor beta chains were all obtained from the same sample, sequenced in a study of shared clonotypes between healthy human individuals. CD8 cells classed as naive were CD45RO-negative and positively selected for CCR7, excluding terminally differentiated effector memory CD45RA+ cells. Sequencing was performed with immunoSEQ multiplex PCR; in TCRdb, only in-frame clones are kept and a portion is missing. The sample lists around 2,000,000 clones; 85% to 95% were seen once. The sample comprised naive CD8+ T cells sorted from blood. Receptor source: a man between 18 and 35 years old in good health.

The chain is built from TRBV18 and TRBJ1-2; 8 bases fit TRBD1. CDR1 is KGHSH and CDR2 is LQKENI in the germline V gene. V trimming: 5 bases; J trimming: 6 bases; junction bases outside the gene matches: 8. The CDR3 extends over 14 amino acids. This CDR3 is CASSLPGQADGYTF. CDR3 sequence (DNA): TGTGCCAGCTCATTACCGGGACAGGCCGATGGCTACACCTTC.

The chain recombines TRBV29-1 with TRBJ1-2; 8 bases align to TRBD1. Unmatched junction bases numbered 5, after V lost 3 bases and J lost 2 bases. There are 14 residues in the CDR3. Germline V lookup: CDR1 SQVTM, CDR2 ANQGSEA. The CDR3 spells CSVESGGENYGYTF. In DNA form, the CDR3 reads TGCAGCGTTGAGTCAGGGGGCGAGAACTATGGCTACACCTTC.